These 11 T cell receptor beta chains came from one sample sequenced in a study of blood T cell repertoires in COVID-19. The repertoire was sequenced with immunoSEQ multiplex PCR; TCRdb's copy has only in-frame clones and lacks some. This table has about 26,000 clones, roughly 85% appearing once. The specimen was peripheral blood. Source of these receptors: a woman older than 75 with COVID-19, enrolled during active disease.

Remarks on this clone: Other DNA sequences of this sample code for an identical CDR3. The CDR3 region has the DNA TGTGCCAGTAGTATTGGCGGGGGGGCCAGGAATGAGCAGTTCTTC. Translated, it gives CASSIGGGARNEQFF. This sequence joins TRBV19 and TRBJ2-1, with TRBD2 identical over 9 bases. After removal of 3 bases from V and 7 bases from J, the junction contained 7 bases not matched to a gene. Germline V CDR1 and CDR2: LNHDA, SQIVND (reference sequence). The CDR3 is made up of 15 amino acids.

The rearrangement joins TRBV13 to TRBJ1-2, with D tentatively TRBD1 (6 bases). Looked up from germline, CDR1 is PRHDT and CDR2 is FYEKMQ (reference sequence). The CDR3 is made up of 15 amino acids. Trimming shortened V by 0 bases and J by 2 bases, and 10 bases separated the two germline ends. CDR3 sequence (DNA): TGTGCCAGCAGCTTAGGTGGCGGACAGAACTATGGCTACACCTTC. Translation: CASSLGGGQNYGYTF.

This rearrangement joins TRBV12-5 to TRBJ1-5; D remains unclear. Germline CDR1 is LGHNT and CDR2 is FRNRAP. The V end was cut by 1 base, the J end by 0 bases, with 4 bases between. The CDR3 covers 14 residues. The CDR3 is CASGLAFSNQPQHF. In nucleotides, the CDR3 is TGTGCTAGTGGTTTGGCCTTTAGCAATCAGCCCCAGCATTTT. Together with reference TRBV12-5 and TRBJ1-5, the CDR3 gives the full variable domain: DARVTQTPRHKVTEMGQEVTMRCQPILGHNTVFWYRQTMMQGLELLAYFRNRAPLDDSGMPKDRFSAEMPDATLATLKIQPSEPRDSAVYFCASGLAFSNQPQHFGDGTRLSIL.

This rearrangement joins TRBV29-1 to TRBJ1-1; possibly TRBD1 for D (6 bases). This CDR3 has 14 amino acids. Trimming took 7 bases from V and 0 from J, leaving 15 bases between them. Germline assignment: CDR1 SQVTM and CDR2 ANQGSEA. The chain's CDR3 is CSATDTGLNTEAFF. The CDR3 DNA reads as TGCAGCGCAACTGACACAGGGTTGAACACTGAAGCTTTCTTT. The whole variable domain, remainder taken from reference TRBV29-1 and TRBJ1-1, is SAVISQKPSRDICQRGTSLTIQCQVDSQVTMMFWYRQQPGQSLTLIATANQGSEATYESGFVIDKFPISRPNLTFSTLTVSNMSPEDSSIYLCSATDTGLNTEAFFGQGTRLTVV.

V usage is TRBV6-5 and J usage is TRBJ2-7; maybe TRBD1 (5 bases). Germline V CDR1 and CDR2: MNHEY, SVGAGI. V lost 2 bases, J lost 0 bases, and 11 bases lay in between. The CDR3 is made up of 15 amino acids. CDR3 loop: CASSYGRGRSYEQYF. Here the CDR3 DNA reads TGTGCCAGCAGTTACGGTAGGGGCCGCTCCTACGAGCAGTACTTC.

The chain recombines TRBV7-2 with TRBJ1-5, with D possibly being TRBD1 (5 bases). The CDR3 length is 13 residues. Trimming stripped 4 bases from V and 7 bases from J, with 11 bases between. Germline lookup yields CDR1 SGHTA and CDR2 FQGNSA. The chain's CDR3 is CASSSRGDQPQHF. The CDR3 region has the DNA TGTGCCAGCAGCTCCCGGGGGGACCAGCCCCAGCATTTT.

J is TRBJ1-6 and V is TRBV30; TRBD1 matches 11 bases. With 3 bases clipped from V and 6 bases from J, the junction kept 4 bases outside the gene matches. This CDR3 has 15 residues. Germline assignment: CDR1 GTSNPN and CDR2 SVGIG (reference sequence). The CDR3 is CAWRGQGGPNSPLHF. The CDR3 DNA follows: TGTGCCTGGAGGGGACAGGGGGGACCTAATTCACCCCTCCACTTT.

The chain combines TRBV2 with TRBJ2-5, with 12 bases aligning to TRBD2. The CDR3 has 17 amino acids. Per the germline V gene, CDR1 is SNHLY and CDR2 is FYNNEI. With V trimmed by 8 bases and J by 3 bases, 13 bases remained unmatched. In nucleotides, the CDR3 is TGTGCCAGCTTCCCTTTTTCTGCTAGCGGGGGGGAAGAGACCCAGTACTTC. Encoded protein: CASFPFSASGGEETQYF.

The count of this clone is one. The chain recombines TRBV19 with TRBJ2-5, with 10 bases fitting TRBD1. CDR3 length: 14 residues. The germline CDR1 and CDR2 sequences are LNHDA and SQIVND (reference sequence). With V trimmed by 5 bases and J by 4 bases, 4 bases remained unmatched. CDR3 sequence reads: CASSLTGGSETQYF. The CDR3 DNA reads as TGTGCCAGTAGTTTGACAGGGGGCTCAGAGACCCAGTACTTC.

This chain connects TRBV2 to TRBJ1-3; D perhaps matches TRBD1 (6 bases). Germline assignment: CDR1 SNHLY and CDR2 FYNNEI. CDR3 length: 16 amino acids. V was pared by 3 bases and J by 3 bases, with 15 bases between. CDR3 DNA: TGTGCCAGCAGTGATTCTTTACAGGGAATTGGAAACACCATATATTTT. Amino acid sequence: CASSDSLQGIGNTIYF.

The V call is TRBV5-1, the J call TRBJ1-2; D remains ambiguous. CDR1 and CDR2 from the germline V gene are SGHRS and YFSETQ. Trimming removed 0 bases at V and 6 bases at J, with 9 bases between. The CDR3 sequence is 13 residues long. CDR3 in amino acids: CASSLGGSDGYTF. The CDR3 DNA reads TGCGCCAGCAGCTTGGGAGGTAGCGATGGCTACACCTTC.